Following are 30 T cell receptor beta chains from one sample sequenced in a study of blood T cell repertoires in COVID-19. Using immunoSEQ multiplex PCR, the repertoire was profiled, and TCRdb retains in-frame clones only, with some absent. Of some 93,000 clones in the sample, 65% to 90% were seen once. The sequencing input was peripheral blood. These receptors all stem from a man in his sixties with acute or convalescent COVID-19.

V usage is TRBV30 and J usage is TRBJ2-6; D not resolved. CDR3 length: 12 residues. Trimming shortened V by 4 bases and J by 1 base, and 2 bases separated the two germline ends. Germline V CDR1 and CDR2: GTSNPN, SVGIG (reference sequence). CDR3 region: CAWTSGANVLTF. The CDR3 region has the DNA TGTGCCTGGACGTCTGGGGCCAACGTCCTGACTTTC. Drawing the rest from reference TRBV30 and TRBJ2-6, the complete variable domain is SQTIHQWPATLVQPVGSPLSLECTVEGTSNPNLYWYRQAAGRGLQLLFYSVGIGQISSEVPQNLSASRPQDRQFILSSKKLLLSDSGFYLCAWTSGANVLTFGAGSRLTVL.

The chain couples TRBV5-1 to TRBJ1-2, with D maybe TRBD1 (6 bases). This CDR3 is built from 14 residues. Trimming took off 0 bases at V and 6 bases at J, with 12 bases between the two ends. CDR1 is SGHRS and CDR2 is YFSETQ in the germline V gene. CDR3 nucleotides: TGCGCCAGCAGCTTGGCTACAGGGTTAGATGGCTACACCTTC. Translating it yields CASSLATGLDGYTF.

The chain has TRBV4-1 and TRBJ2-2, with D unclear. Germline loops: CDR1 MGHRA, CDR2 YSYEKL. CDR3 length: 15 residues. The V and J ends lost 4 bases and 4 bases respectively, with 13 bases between them. Written as DNA, the CDR3 is TGCGCCAGCAGCCCGGTCGAAAGGAGCACCGGGGAGCTGTTTTTT. Encoded protein: CASSPVERSTGELFF.

V is TRBV6-2 or TRBV6-3 and J is TRBJ1-5; unclear D gene. Per germline, CDR1 MNHEY and CDR2 SVGEGT. V shed 6 bases and J shed 5 bases, with 8 bases lying between them. The CDR3 is 12 residues long. CDR3: CASSVYYQPQHF. CDR3 nucleotide sequence: TGTGCCAGCAGCGTTTACTATCAGCCCCAGCATTTT.

The chain links TRBV6-2 or TRBV6-3 to TRBJ1-1; the match to TRBD1 covers 7 bases. The V gene's germline CDR1 is MNHEY and CDR2 SVGEGT. The length of the CDR3 is 16 residues. Trimming at V came to 6 bases and at J to 1 base, leaving 11 bases not matched to a gene. DNA of the CDR3: TGTGCCAGCAGCCCGCCGGCAGGGGGTAAGAACACTGAAGCTTTCTTT. It specifies CASSPPAGGKNTEAFF.

The chain carries TRBV14 and TRBJ1-2, with D tentatively TRBD1 (6 bases). Germline assignment: CDR1 SGHDN and CDR2 FVKESK. Trimming stripped 4 bases from V and 6 bases from J, with 18 bases between. The CDR3 sequence is 15 residues long. This CDR3 reads CASSLAQGSMDGYTF. The CDR3 nucleotides are TGTGCCAGCAGCCTTGCTCAGGGGAGTATGGATGGCTACACCTTC.

The V call is TRBV12-3 or TRBV12-4, the J call TRBJ1-2; TRBD1 is a possible D gene (6 bases). The CDR3 spans 13 residues. V was pared by 6 bases and J by 4 bases, with 12 bases between. CDR3 region: CASSSGQFYGYTF. The CDR3 coding sequence is TGTGCCAGCAGCTCTGGACAGTTCTATGGCTACACCTTC.

The J gene is TRBJ2-6, the V gene TRBV5-1, with D possibly matching TRBD1 (5 bases). V was cut by 4 bases and J by 2 bases, with 10 bases left in between. The CDR3 runs to 15 residues. Germline CDR1 reads SGHRS; CDR2 reads YFSETQ. In DNA form, the CDR3 reads TGCGCCAGCAGCACCGCAGGGACTGGGGCCAACGTCCTGACTTTC. This sequence encodes CASSTAGTGANVLTF.

This clone was recorded a few times. The chain links TRBV30 to TRBJ1-5; D perhaps matches TRBD1 (5 bases). Deletions cut 2 bases from V and 0 bases from J, with 14 bases between. CDR3 size: 16 residues. Germline CDR1 GTSNPN, CDR2 SVGIG (reference sequence). The CDR3 sequence: CAWSSHRGYSNQPQHF. CDR3 DNA sequence: TGTGCCTGGAGTTCTCACCGGGGGTATAGCAATCAGCCCCAGCATTTT.

This clone was recorded only once. DNA for the CDR3: TGTGCCAGTAGTACGGCGGGACAGGGGAGCTACGAGCAGTACTTC. The encoded protein is CASSTAGQGSYEQYF. The chain links TRBV19 to TRBJ2-7; TRBD1 agrees at 10 bases. V trimming: 4 bases; J trimming: 3 bases; junction bases outside the gene matches: 6. Germline V CDR1 and CDR2: LNHDA, SQIVND (reference sequence). CDR3 size: 15 residues.

The V call is TRBV2, the J call TRBJ1-1; 9 bases align to TRBD1. The ends lost 4 bases at V and 5 bases at J; junction bases unmatched: 5. This CDR3 has 14 amino acids. CDR1 SNHLY and CDR2 FYNNEI come from the germline V gene. The CDR3 here is CASSAGTGRTEAFF. The CDR3 bases are TGTGCCAGCAGTGCCGGGACAGGGAGGACTGAAGCTTTCTTT.

The V and J genes are TRBV7-9 and TRBJ1-1, with 7 bases aligning to TRBD1. In germline, CDR1 is SEHNR, CDR2 FQNEAQ (reference sequence). Trimming at V came to 4 bases and at J to 3 bases, leaving 2 bases not matched to a gene. The CDR3 contains 13 residues. CDR3 nucleotide sequence: TGTGCCAGCAGCTCCGACAGGGACACTGAAGCTTTCTTT. Its translation is CASSSDRDTEAFF. The full variable domain, with the rest looked up from reference TRBV7-9 and TRBJ1-1, is DTGVSQNPRHKITKRGQNVTFRCDPISEHNRLYWYRQTLGQGPEFLTYFQNEAQLEKSRLLSDRFSAERPKGSFSTLEIQRTEQGDSAMYLCASSSDRDTEAFFGQGTRLTVV.

This chain connects TRBV7-3 to TRBJ2-1; D might be TRBD2 (5 bases). The CDR3 runs 15 residues. Germline CDR1 is SGHTA and CDR2 is FQGTGA. The germline V and J ends were trimmed by 2 bases and 4 bases, with 12 bases remaining between them. The CDR3: CASSLEGEPYNEQFF. The CDR3, as DNA: TGTGCCAGCAGCTTAGAGGGTGAACCGTACAATGAGCAGTTCTTC.

The CDR3, as DNA: TGTGCCAGCATCCAGGAGATCCGAACAGGTGAAGCTTTCTTT. It yields the protein CASIQEIRTGEAFF. The V and J genes are TRBV7-9 and TRBJ1-1; TRBD1 is a possible D gene (5 bases). This CDR3 has 14 residues. CDR1 is SEHNR, CDR2 FQNEAQ, per germline (reference sequence). The V end was cut by 7 bases, the J end by 7 bases, with 19 bases between.

V gene TRBV7-3 combines with J gene TRBJ2-1, with 8 bases that match TRBD2. Germline lookup yields CDR1 SGHTA and CDR2 FQGTGA. The CDR3 spans 14 residues. V shed 2 bases, J shed 4 bases, and the junction held 1 base outside the gene matches. CDR3 nucleotide sequence: TGTGCCAGCAGCTTAGCGGGAGGTTACAATGAGCAGTTCTTC. Amino acid sequence: CASSLAGGYNEQFF.

The V gene is TRBV27, the J gene TRBJ1-6, with D unclear. The V gene's germline CDR1 is MNHEY and CDR2 SMNVEV (reference sequence). The CDR3 loop spans 16 amino acids. Trimming cost V 6 bases and J 6 bases, with 18 bases left between them. The CDR3: CASSWTPLRVNSPLHF. The DNA for the CDR3 is TGTGCCAGCAGCTGGACTCCCCTTAGGGTTAATTCACCCCTCCACTTT.

The chain couples TRBV5-1 to TRBJ2-7, with D maybe TRBD2 (5 bases). Germline values: CDR1 SGHRS, CDR2 YFSETQ. V was pared by 4 bases and J by 4 bases, with 9 bases between. This CDR3 comprises 12 residues. CDR3 sequence (DNA): TGCGCCAGCAGCCCAGGACTGTACGAGCAGTACTTC. As protein: CASSPGLYEQYF.

Written as DNA, the CDR3 is TGCGCCAGCAGCCCCGGGACTAGAAGGAACATTCAGTACTTC. It codes for CASSPGTRRNIQYF. The rearrangement uses TRBV5-1 and TRBJ2-4; 8 bases fit TRBD2. CDR3 length equals 14 residues. The germline V gene has CDR1 SGHRS and CDR2 YFSETQ. The junction had 7 bases not matched to a gene; V was cut back by 4 bases and J by 7 bases.

V is TRBV10-1 and J is TRBJ2-7, with a possible D match to TRBD1 (6 bases). The CDR3 is 17 amino acids. From germline, CDR1 is WNHNN and CDR2 SYGVQD (reference sequence). Trimming left V 6 bases short and J 0 bases short, with 21 bases between. The CDR3 sequence is CASRERERQADSYEQYF. The CDR3 coding sequence is TGCGCCAGCAGGGAGCGCGAAAGACAGGCTGACTCCTACGAGCAGTACTTC.

The chain joins TRBV4-1 to TRBJ2-3; D not resolved. CDR1 is MGHRA, CDR2 YSYEKL, per germline. This CDR3 region has 14 residues. Trimming took off 0 bases at V and 5 bases at J, with 9 bases between the two ends. This CDR3 is CASSQDLLKDTQYF. The CDR3 DNA reads as TGCGCCAGCAGCCAAGATCTGCTAAAAGATACGCAGTATTTT.

The rearrangement uses TRBV25-1 and TRBJ2-5, with a tentative D call TRBD1 (6 bases). The CDR3 length is 13 residues. Per germline, CDR1 MGHDK and CDR2 SYGVNS. The V and J ends lost 9 bases and 2 bases respectively, with 13 bases between them. The CDR3 DNA is TGTGCCAGTAAAGGACAGCTACAAGAGACCCAGTACTTC. Amino acid sequence: CASKGQLQETQYF.

The chain couples TRBV7-8 to TRBJ2-1; TRBD2 matches at 7 bases. CDR1 is SGHVS, CDR2 FQNEAQ, per germline. V lost 1 base, J lost 4 bases, and 1 base stayed unmatched. CDR3 length: 14 amino acids. CDR3: CASSLGGGYNEQFF. DNA of the CDR3: TGTGCCAGCAGCTTAGGGGGGGGATACAATGAGCAGTTCTTC.

This clone was seen once. This chain connects TRBV5-1 to TRBJ1-1; possible D gene TRBD1, 6 bases. Germline loops: CDR1 SGHRS, CDR2 YFSETQ. The CDR3 has 16 residues. V lost 0 bases, J lost 3 bases, and 15 bases lay in between. CDR3 in amino acids: CASSLDQGLRDTEAFF. The CDR3 coding sequence is TGCGCCAGCAGCTTGGATCAGGGGTTGAGGGACACTGAAGCTTTCTTT.

The V and J genes are TRBV18 and TRBJ2-1; D unresolved. The CDR3 consists of 11 residues. Germline V gene sequence: CDR1 KGHSH, CDR2 LQKENI. V was trimmed by 3 bases and J by 5 bases, leaving 2 bases between them. This CDR3 is CASSPDNEQFF. The CDR3 bases are TGTGCCAGCTCACCCGACAATGAGCAGTTCTTC.

The chain links TRBV9 to TRBJ2-3; 7 bases are shared with TRBD2. With 3 bases clipped from V and 3 bases from J, the junction kept 25 bases outside the gene matches. CDR1 SGDLS and CDR2 YYNGEE come from the germline V gene. The CDR3 consists of 21 residues. The CDR3: CASSGDPLAKVISRGTDTQYF. In DNA, the CDR3 is TGTGCCAGCAGCGGGGATCCACTAGCGAAAGTCATTTCTAGAGGGACAGATACGCAGTATTTT.

The chain has TRBV5-1 and TRBJ1-1; tentative D call: TRBD1 (6 bases). CDR1 is SGHRS and CDR2 is YFSETQ in the germline V gene. CDR3 size: 15 residues. Trimming cost V 0 bases and J 1 base, with 10 bases left between them. DNA for the CDR3: TGCGCCAGCAGCTTGGTGGGGGCGGAGAACACTGAAGCTTTCTTT. As protein: CASSLVGAENTEAFF.

Written as DNA, the CDR3 is TGCGCCAGCAGTGAGCCACTGTTGAGCTCCTACGAGCAGTACTTC. Translated, it gives CASSEPLLSSYEQYF. The chain recombines TRBV10-2 with TRBJ2-7; D unclear. Germline CDR1 reads WSHSY; CDR2 reads SAAADI. Trimming took 2 bases from V and 0 from J, leaving 11 bases between them. This CDR3 comprises 15 residues.

The chain is built from TRBV19 and TRBJ1-1; TRBD1 agrees at 9 bases. V lost 5 bases, J lost 6 bases, and 7 bases stayed unmatched. The CDR3 is 14 residues long. Germline V CDR1 and CDR2: LNHDA, SQIVND (reference sequence). The CDR3, as DNA: TGTGCCAGTAGTCCCGGGGACAGGGCCTCTGAAGCTTTCTTT. Protein product: CASSPGDRASEAFF.

The CDR3 reads CASSPLFGRVNTEAFF. In nucleotides, the CDR3 is TGTGCCAGCTCACCGCTCTTTGGCAGGGTGAACACTGAAGCTTTCTTT. The gene calls are TRBV18 and TRBJ1-1; D may be TRBD1 (5 bases). V lost 3 bases and J lost 0, with 14 bases in between. Germline assignment: CDR1 KGHSH and CDR2 LQKENI. The CDR3 loop spans 16 amino acids.

The V call is TRBV10-1, the J call TRBJ2-2; unclear D gene. This CDR3 has 12 amino acids. V was shortened by 5 bases and J by 7 bases, with 8 bases between the two germline ends. Germline V lookup: CDR1 WNHNN, CDR2 SYGVQD (reference sequence). The DNA of the CDR3 is TGCGCCAGCAGTATTTCAGGCGGGGAGCTGTTTTTT. Translation: CASSISGGELFF.